Detailed here is one T cell receptor beta chain. Its target antigen remains unknown. Base qualities are not provided; no much larger clone lies one nucleotide away. These data are taken from a study of T cell changes during pregnancy in multiple sclerosis (dated by TCRdb to the late 2010s). Context from the whole study: In women with multiple sclerosis, the researchers looked at how the T cell repertoire shifted as pregnancy progressed.

To prepare the library, the immunoSEQ multiplex PCR assay was applied. Sourced from immuneACCESS, this table was stored by TCRdb with only in-frame sequences that have V and J called. A share of the clones is absent; for the studies checked, an unresolved V gene accounts for under half, and the remainder has no known explanation. This sample lists fewer than 85,000 clones; more than 85% were detected once. Together, the top ten hold 2% to 3% of the sample. Trimming costs V 6 bases and J 0 bases, and their ends lie 17 bases apart. The germline V gene sets CDR1 to ENHRY and CDR2 to SYGVKD. Reading from cysteine to phenylalanine, the CDR3 counts 16 amino acids. Left in the record is the CDR3 DNA by itself, 48 bases read in frame from the first base.

The rearranged segments are TRBV10-3 and TRBJ1-1, and possibly TRBD1, on 6 matching bases. The source material was peripheral blood, sampled after pregnancy. This TCR was recovered from a female donor in good health, enrolled as a control in a pregnancy study. The CDR3 loop reads CAIRDSAYHMNTEAFF. The DNA sequence is as follows: TGTGCCATCAGGGACAGCGCCTACCACATGAACACTGAAGCTTTCTTT.